The 17 T cell receptor beta chains in this list originate from one sample, sequenced in a study of blood T cell repertoires in COVID-19. Assay: immunoSEQ multiplex PCR; the TCRdb copy retains only in-frame clones and omits some. The sample includes around 140,000 clones, approximately 88% seen only once; the top ten take about a tenth. The sequencing sample was made of peripheral blood. The receptors come from a man in his fifties or sixties with acute or convalescent COVID-19.

The rearrangement joins TRBV2 to TRBJ2-5; D remains ambiguous. The CDR3 length is 14 residues. Germline V gene sequence: CDR1 SNHLY, CDR2 FYNNEI. The germline V and J ends were trimmed by 5 bases and 1 base, with 11 bases remaining between them. Here the CDR3 DNA reads TGTGCCAGCAGTCCCAACCGGGTCCAAGAGACCCAGTACTTC. Translating it yields CASSPNRVQETQYF.

The rearrangement links TRBV19 to TRBJ1-5, with 9 positions matching TRBD1. The CDR3 sequence is 16 residues long. CDR1 and CDR2 (germline): LNHDA, SQIVND (reference sequence). Losses at the gene ends were 7 bases for V and 5 bases for J; bases not matched to a gene: 12. CDR3 region: CASTAFRQGGDQPQHF. DNA for the CDR3: TGTGCCAGTACCGCTTTTCGACAGGGGGGCGATCAGCCCCAGCATTTT.

This sequence joins TRBV28 and TRBJ2-7, with D unclear. Germline lookup yields CDR1 MDHEN and CDR2 SYDVKM. The CDR3 extends over 13 amino acids. With 1 base removed from V and 5 bases from J, the gap between germline ends came to 9 bases. For the CDR3, the DNA is TGTGCCAGCAGTTTATCGGCTAGAAACGAGCAGTACTTC. Translation: CASSLSARNEQYF.

The V call is TRBV9, the J call TRBJ1-1, with a possible D match to TRBD1 (5 bases). The CDR3 runs 14 residues. V was pared by 2 bases and J by 8 bases, with 16 bases between. Germline loops: CDR1 SGDLS, CDR2 YYNGEE. The CDR3 nucleotides read TGTGCCAGCAGCGTCGGGGGGACCCAAGGGGAAGCTTTCTTT. Translating gives CASSVGGTQGEAFF.

The CDR3 loop reads CASSYDSRRFSGELFF. The CDR3, as DNA: TGTGCCAGCAGCTACGACAGTCGGCGTTTTTCCGGGGAGCTGTTTTTT. V is TRBV9 and J is TRBJ2-2; D is possibly TRBD1 (5 bases). The V gene lost 4 bases and the J gene lost 6 bases, with 19 bases spanning the gap. The CDR3 is 16 residues long. Germline loops: CDR1 SGDLS, CDR2 YYNGEE.

The rearrangement links TRBV6-5 to TRBJ1-5; tentatively, D is TRBD1 (6 bases). V was trimmed by 7 bases and J by 5 bases, leaving 15 bases between them. Looked up from germline, CDR1 is MNHEY and CDR2 is SVGAGI. The CDR3 spans 14 residues. CDR3 DNA: TGTGCCAGCACTATAATACAGGGAGATCAGCCCCAGCATTTT. Translated, it gives CASTIIQGDQPQHF.

The chain recombines TRBV2 with TRBJ1-4; 10 nucleotides line up with TRBD1. Germline-derived CDR1 and CDR2 are SNHLY and FYNNEI. The CDR3 runs to 15 residues. The V gene end was trimmed by 5 bases and the J gene end by 2 bases; junction bases not matched to a gene: 2. The CDR3 DNA reads as TGTGCCAGCAGTCCGACAGGGGGCACTAATGAAAAACTGTTTTTT. Encoded protein: CASSPTGGTNEKLFF.

V and J are TRBV5-6 and TRBJ1-2; tentative D call: TRBD1 (6 bases). From germline, CDR1 is SGHDT and CDR2 YYEEEE. The CDR3 contains 11 residues. V dropped 4 bases and J dropped 7 bases, with 8 bases sitting between them. The CDR3 loop is CASSGGFGYTF. CDR3 nucleotides: TGTGCCAGCAGCGGGGGCTTTGGCTACACCTTC.

This chain connects TRBV11-1 to TRBJ1-2; 7 bases fit TRBD1. The junction had 12 bases not matched to a gene; V was cut back by 5 bases and J by 6 bases. The CDR3 extends over 15 amino acids. Germline values: CDR1 SGHAT, CDR2 FQDESV (reference sequence). The CDR3 region is CASSLSFRGSDGYTF. DNA for the CDR3: TGTGCCAGCAGCCTTTCCTTCAGGGGGAGCGATGGCTACACCTTC. The full variable domain, with the rest looked up from reference TRBV11-1 and TRBJ1-2, is EAEVAQSPRYKITEKSQAVAFWCDPISGHATLYWYRQILGQGPELLVQFQDESVVDDSQLPKDRFSAERLKGVDSTLKIQPAELGDSAMYLCASSLSFRGSDGYTFGSGTRLTVV.

This sequence joins TRBV4-2 and TRBJ1-2; D is ambiguous. Trimming stripped 1 base from V and 2 bases from J, with 11 bases between. The germline V gene has CDR1 LGHNA and CDR2 YNFKEQ. The CDR3 extends over 15 amino acids. CDR3 sequence (DNA): TGTGCCAGCAGCCAAGGCGTCACCTCAAACTATGGCTACACCTTC. Amino acids: CASSQGVTSNYGYTF.

The table lists this clone with a few counts. The CDR3 coding sequence is TGTGTCAAGGAACAGAACTTCTCCTATGGCTACACCTTC. It codes for CVKEQNFSYGYTF. This chain joins TRBV2 and TRBJ1-2; no reliable D call. Germline V gene lookup returns CDR1 SNHLY and CDR2 FYNNEI. CDR3 length: 13 residues.

The chain uses TRBV18 and TRBJ1-5; D is unresolved. Germline-derived CDR1 and CDR2 are KGHSH and LQKENI. The CDR3 contains 17 residues. V lost 2 bases to trimming and J lost 0 bases, with 14 bases between them. CDR3 residues: CASSPEVPSYSNQPQHF. In nucleotides, the CDR3 is TGTGCCAGCTCACCAGAGGTTCCCTCCTATAGCAATCAGCCCCAGCATTTT.

The chain recombines TRBV5-4 with TRBJ2-7; 9 bases are shared with TRBD2. This CDR3 contains 16 residues. J was trimmed by 3 bases and V by 2 bases; bases with no gene match: 9. Looked up from germline, CDR1 is SGHNT and CDR2 is YYREEE (reference sequence). Here the CDR3 DNA reads TGTGCCAGCAGCTTAGGGCTAGCGGGAAGTGGCTACGAGCAGTACTTC. Translation gives CASSLGLAGSGYEQYF.

The V call is TRBV3-1 (or the pseudogene TRBV3-2), the J call TRBJ1-1; D uncertain. The CDR3 has 12 residues. Germline values: CDR1 LGHDT, CDR2 YNNKEL (reference sequence). The ends were cut back, 0 bases at V and 10 bases at J, with 9 bases in the middle. The CDR3 DNA sequence: TGTGCCAGCAGCCAAGAGAGGAAAGCAGCTTTCTTT. Its protein is CASSQERKAAFF.

This chain joins TRBV6-4 and TRBJ2-1; 8 nucleotides line up with TRBD1. V was pared by 2 bases and J by 6 bases, with 3 bases of the junction left unmatched. This CDR3 is 14 amino acids long. Germline V gene lookup returns CDR1 MRHNA and CDR2 SNTAGT. The CDR3 reads CASSDTRGLNEQFF. CDR3 DNA: TGTGCCAGCAGTGACACCAGGGGGCTCAATGAGCAGTTCTTC.

CDR3 protein: CASSLEARGGRETQYF. The CDR3 DNA follows: TGCGCCAGCAGCTTGGAGGCGCGGGGGGGCAGAGAGACCCAGTACTTC. This rearrangement joins TRBV5-1 to TRBJ2-5; 9 bases line up with TRBD2. V dropped 0 bases and J dropped 4; count of bases not matched to a gene: 7. This CDR3 is built from 16 residues. The germline CDR1 and CDR2 sequences are SGHRS and YFSETQ.

J is TRBJ1-3 and V is TRBV4-2, with D unclear. CDR1 LGHNA and CDR2 YNFKEQ come from the germline V gene. This CDR3 has 15 residues. The germline V and J ends were trimmed by 1 base and 2 bases, with 9 bases remaining between them. CDR3 nucleotide sequence: TGTGCCAGCAGCCAAGTTCTGGGAGCTGGAAACACCATATATTTT. It yields the protein CASSQVLGAGNTIYF.